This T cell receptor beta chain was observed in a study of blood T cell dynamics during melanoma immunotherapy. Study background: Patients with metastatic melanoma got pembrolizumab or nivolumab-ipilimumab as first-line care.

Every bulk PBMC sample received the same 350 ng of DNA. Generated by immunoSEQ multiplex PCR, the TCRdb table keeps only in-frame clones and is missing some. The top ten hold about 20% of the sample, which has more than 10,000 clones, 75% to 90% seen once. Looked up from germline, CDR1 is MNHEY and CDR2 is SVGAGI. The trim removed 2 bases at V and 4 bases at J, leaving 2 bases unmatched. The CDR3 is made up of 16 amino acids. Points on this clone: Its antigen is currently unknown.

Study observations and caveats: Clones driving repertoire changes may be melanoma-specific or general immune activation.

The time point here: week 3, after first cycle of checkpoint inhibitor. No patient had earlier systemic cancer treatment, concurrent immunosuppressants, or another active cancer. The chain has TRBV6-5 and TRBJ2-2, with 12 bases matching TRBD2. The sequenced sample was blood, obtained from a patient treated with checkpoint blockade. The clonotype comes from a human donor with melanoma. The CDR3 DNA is TGTGCCAGCAGTTACGGACTAGCGGGATCCACCGGGGAGCTGTTTTTT. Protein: CASSYGLAGSTGELFF.